Below, 29 T cell receptor beta chains from the same sample are listed, as sequenced in a study of blood T cell repertoires in COVID-19. The method was immunoSEQ multiplex PCR; TCRdb's version includes in-frame clones alone and lacks a portion of them. The sample shows around 320,000 clones, nearly 90% of them seen only once. Sequences were obtained from PBMCs or T cells enriched from blood (not recorded which). These receptors all stem from a woman aged 50 to 60 who had been exposed to COVID-19.

Points on this clone: This sample also contains other DNA sequences that code for the same CDR3. The rearrangement joins TRBV27 to TRBJ2-7, with 7 bases fitting TRBD1. The CDR3 is 14 amino acids. The V gene end was trimmed by 2 bases and the J gene end by 0 bases; junction bases not matched to a gene: 1. Germline CDR1 reads MNHEY; CDR2 reads SMNVEV (reference sequence). The CDR3 sequence is CASSLTGDSYEQYF. The CDR3 bases are TGTGCCAGCAGTTTAACAGGGGACTCCTACGAGCAGTACTTC.

The chain combines TRBV2 with TRBJ1-2; D ambiguous. The CDR3 is 11 amino acids. Germline V gene data show CDR1 as SNHLY and CDR2 as FYNNEI. Trimming stripped 3 bases from V and 7 bases from J, with 6 bases between. DNA for the CDR3: TGTGCCAGCAGTGAGTTCGGTGGCTACACCTTC. Protein sequence: CASSEFGGYTF.

This clone was seen a single time. V is TRBV19 and J is TRBJ2-7; perhaps TRBD2 as D (6 bases). This CDR3 contains 15 residues. Trimming took off 8 bases at V and 0 bases at J, with 17 bases between the two ends. Looked up from germline, CDR1 is LNHDA and CDR2 is SQIVND (reference sequence). The CDR3 protein is CASRWTSGSSYEQYF. CDR3 nucleotides: TGTGCCAGTCGATGGACGTCCGGGAGCTCCTACGAGCAGTACTTC.

The chain joins TRBV19 to TRBJ2-5; D is unclear. CDR1 and CDR2 from the germline V gene are LNHDA and SQIVND (reference sequence). The CDR3 has 15 amino acids. Trimming removed 3 bases from V and 1 base from J, with 12 bases in between. The CDR3 coding sequence is TGTGCCAGTAGTATCAAGTTAATGGCCCAAGAGACCCAGTACTTC. It translates to CASSIKLMAQETQYF. The complete variable domain, with remaining parts taken from reference TRBV19 and TRBJ2-5, reads DGGITQSPKYLFRKEGQNVTLSCEQNLNHDAMYWYRQDPGQGLRLIYYSQIVNDFQKGDIAEGYSVSREKKESFPLTVTSAQKNPTAFYLCASSIKLMAQETQYFGPGTRLLVL.

This chain links TRBV28 with TRBJ2-2; possible D gene TRBD1, 7 bases. CDR3 length equals 16 residues. Trimming removed 1 base at V and 4 bases at J, with 13 bases between. Germline-derived CDR1 and CDR2 are MDHEN and SYDVKM. The CDR3 spells CASSLYRGGGTGELFF. The CDR3 DNA follows: TGTGCCAGCAGTTTATACAGGGGAGGAGGCACCGGGGAGCTGTTTTTT.

The chain is built from TRBV27 and TRBJ2-3; D not certain. Germline V gene lookup returns CDR1 MNHEY and CDR2 SMNVEV (reference sequence). The CDR3 totals 13 residues. Trimming took 3 bases from V and 0 from J, leaving 4 bases between them. CDR3 in amino acids: CASSFPSTDTQYF. The CDR3 bases are TGTGCCAGCAGTTTCCCGAGCACAGATACGCAGTATTTT.

J is TRBJ1-1 and V is TRBV28; D possibly corresponds to TRBD1 (5 bases). CDR3 length: 15 amino acids. The V end was cut by 5 bases, the J end by 3 bases, with 16 bases between. Per germline, CDR1 MDHEN and CDR2 SYDVKM. As DNA, the CDR3 is TGTGCCAGCAGTCAAACAGGCGCGTCACACACTGAAGCTTTCTTT. Its protein is CASSQTGASHTEAFF.

This chain joins TRBV3-1 (or the pseudogene TRBV3-2) and TRBJ1-6, with D perhaps TRBD1 (5 bases). V dropped 4 bases and J dropped 9 bases, with 13 bases sitting between them. CDR1 is LGHDT and CDR2 is YNNKEL in the germline V gene (reference sequence). The CDR3 runs to 14 residues. As DNA, the CDR3 is TGTGCCAGCAGCCCTTACCCCCAGGGTTCACCCCTCCACTTT. This sequence encodes CASSPYPQGSPLHF.

V usage is TRBV19 and J usage is TRBJ1-1; D gene unclear. This CDR3 has 14 residues. CDR1 and CDR2 (germline): LNHDA, SQIVND (reference sequence). The germline V and J ends were trimmed by 7 bases and 4 bases, with 16 bases remaining between them. The CDR3 loop reads CASTRRVGSTEAFF. The CDR3 nucleotides are TGTGCCAGTACCAGGCGGGTGGGGAGCACTGAAGCTTTCTTT. Variable domain in full (rest from reference TRBV19 and TRBJ1-1): DGGITQSPKYLFRKEGQNVTLSCEQNLNHDAMYWYRQDPGQGLRLIYYSQIVNDFQKGDIAEGYSVSREKKESFPLTVTSAQKNPTAFYLCASTRRVGSTEAFFGQGTRLTVV.

The rearrangement joins TRBV11-2 to TRBJ2-5, with no clear D. Germline CDR1 reads SGHAT; CDR2 reads FQNNGV. The V and J ends lost 1 base and 5 bases respectively, with 8 bases between them. The length of the CDR3 is 13 residues. CDR3 sequence reads: CASSLGHRETQYF. The CDR3 region has the DNA TGTGCCAGCAGCTTAGGTCATCGGGAGACCCAGTACTTC.

V and J are TRBV2 and TRBJ2-3, with TRBD2 matching 7 bases. There are 18 residues in the CDR3. The J segment lost 2 bases and the V segment lost 3 bases, leaving 14 bases of the junction unmatched. CDR1 is SNHLY, CDR2 FYNNEI, per germline. Here the CDR3 reads CASSDNRGSGDHTDTQYF. In nucleotides, the CDR3 is TGTGCCAGCAGTGATAATCGGGGGAGCGGGGACCACACAGATACGCAGTATTTT.

This chain joins TRBV10-1 and TRBJ2-3, with TRBD1 matching 8 bases. CDR1 is WNHNN, CDR2 SYGVQD, per germline (reference sequence). The trim removed 3 bases at V and 0 bases at J, leaving 17 bases unmatched. The CDR3 is 20 amino acids. As DNA, the CDR3 is TGCGCCAGCAGTGACACTATAAGGGAGGAACAGGGGGAGAGCACAGATACGCAGTATTTT. Translation: CASSDTIREEQGESTDTQYF.

For this clone: The same CDR3 can be traced to other DNA sequences in this sample. The chain carries TRBV5-1 and TRBJ1-2; no clear D gene. V gave up 4 bases and J gave up 2 bases, with 9 bases separating them. The CDR3 has 13 amino acids. Germline lookup yields CDR1 SGHRS and CDR2 YFSETQ. CDR3 amino acids: CASSLDINYGYTF. CDR3 bases: TGCGCCAGCAGCCTGGATATAAACTATGGCTACACCTTC.

This chain joins TRBV21-1 and TRBJ1-3; TRBD1, the D gene given by the table, was not confirmed from the DNA. TRBV21-1 constitutes a pseudogene. The CDR3 is made up of 17 amino acids. CDR3 DNA: TGTGCCAGCAGCCCTCTCAGACAGGAAGCCTCTGGAAACACCATATATTTT. Protein: CASSPLRQEASGNTIYF.

This clone was seen only once. The chain couples TRBV5-6 to TRBJ2-1; weak D call: TRBD2 (5 bases). V shed 0 bases and J shed 7 bases, with 8 bases lying between them. CDR1 is SGHDT, CDR2 YYEEEE, per germline. The CDR3 loop spans 13 amino acids. This CDR3 is CASSLAGVNEQFF. DNA of the CDR3: TGTGCCAGCAGCTTGGCCGGGGTGAATGAGCAGTTCTTC.

The chain couples TRBV27 to TRBJ1-6; tentatively, D is TRBD1 (5 bases). This CDR3 spans 14 amino acids. From germline, CDR1 is MNHEY and CDR2 SMNVEV (reference sequence). Trimming took off 2 bases at V and 7 bases at J, with 9 bases between the two ends. The CDR3 DNA reads as TGTGCCAGCAGTTTAGGTGCAGGGAATTCACCCCTCCACTTT. It translates to CASSLGAGNSPLHF.

The rearrangement links TRBV5-6 to TRBJ2-2; 8 bases are a match to TRBD2. Germline V gene data show CDR1 as SGHDT and CDR2 as YYEEEE. J was trimmed by 4 bases and V by 6 bases; bases with no gene match: 8. The CDR3 length is 15 residues. CDR3 nucleotides: TGTGCCAGCAAACCAAGCGGGGGAAGCACCGGGGAGCTGTTTTTT. This sequence encodes CASKPSGGSTGELFF.

The chain uses TRBV7-9 and TRBJ1-1, with TRBD1 identical over 8 bases. CDR1 and CDR2 (germline): SEHNR, FQNEAQ (reference sequence). The CDR3 consists of 14 residues. J was trimmed by 4 bases and V by 5 bases; bases with no gene match: 6. CDR3 coding DNA: TGTGCCAGCAGCCCCCGACAGGGGTTCACTGAAGCTTTCTTT. Translated, it gives CASSPRQGFTEAFF.

The chain carries TRBV28 and TRBJ1-5; no reliable D call. With 6 bases removed from V and 9 bases from J, the gap between germline ends came to 12 bases. Germline V gene data show CDR1 as MDHEN and CDR2 as SYDVKM. The length of the CDR3 is 12 residues. CDR3 DNA sequence: TGTGCCAGCAGCCCCTGGGAGGGGCCCCAGCATTTT. It encodes CASSPWEGPQHF. The complete variable domain, with remaining parts taken from reference TRBV28 and TRBJ1-5, reads DVKVTQSSRYLVKRTGEKVFLECVQDMDHENMFWYRQDPGLGLRLIYFSYDVKMKEKGDIPEGYSVSREKKERFSLILESASTNQTSMYLCASSPWEGPQHFGDGTRLSIL.

The chain uses TRBV15 and TRBJ1-4; 8 positions agree with TRBD1. V lost 0 bases to trimming and J lost 1 base; unmatched junction nucleotides: 1. Germline CDR1 is LNHNV and CDR2 is YYDKDF (reference sequence). The CDR3 has 16 residues. The CDR3 sequence is CATSRDGQGTNEKLFF. CDR3 nucleotide sequence: TGTGCCACCAGCAGAGACGGACAGGGAACTAATGAAAAACTGTTTTTT.

V and J are TRBV5-6 and TRBJ2-7; 9 bases are a match to TRBD2. Germline CDR1 is SGHDT and CDR2 is YYEEEE. Trimming took 5 bases from V and 2 from J; bases not matched to a gene: 2. The CDR3 runs to 13 residues. This chain's CDR3 is CASRVAGAYEQYF. CDR3 sequence (DNA): TGTGCCAGCAGGGTAGCGGGGGCCTACGAGCAGTACTTC.

The chain has TRBV7-9 and TRBJ2-7, with 8 bases that match TRBD1. V lost 5 bases, J lost 3 bases, and 9 bases stayed unmatched. The germline V gene has CDR1 SEHNR and CDR2 FQNEAQ (reference sequence). This CDR3 region has 15 residues. CDR3 sequence (DNA): TGTGCCAGCAGCCAGGACGGACAGGGAAACTACGAGCAGTACTTC. This translates into CASSQDGQGNYEQYF.

This clone was observed once. V is TRBV2 and J is TRBJ1-2; a weak D match, TRBD1 (5 bases). From germline, CDR1 is SNHLY and CDR2 FYNNEI. The CDR3 totals 16 residues. The V and J ends lost 4 bases and 4 bases respectively, with 19 bases between them. CDR3 nucleotide sequence: TGTGCCAGCAGTGCTATCAGGGATCCCTGGGGCTATGGCTACACCTTC. Its translation is CASSAIRDPWGYGYTF.

The V gene is TRBV11-2, the J gene TRBJ2-1; 7 nucleotides line up with TRBD1. CDR1 is SGHAT and CDR2 is FQNNGV in the germline V gene. The CDR3 extends over 13 amino acids. The V segment lost 8 bases and the J segment 3 bases; nucleotides outside the gene matches: 4. The CDR3 DNA reads as TGTGCCAGCGCGACAGGGAACTACAATGAGCAGTTCTTC. Translation gives CASATGNYNEQFF.

This rearrangement joins TRBV3-1 (or the pseudogene TRBV3-2) to TRBJ2-5; 14 bases are shared with TRBD2. The CDR3 is 18 amino acids. Looked up from germline, CDR1 is LGHDT and CDR2 is YNNKEL (reference sequence). After removal of 3 bases from V and 0 bases from J, the junction contained 6 bases not matched to a gene. CDR3 DNA sequence: TGTGCCAGCAGCCAGGGGACTAGCGGGGGCGTAAACCAAGAGACCCAGTACTTC. Its translation: CASSQGTSGGVNQETQYF.

The chain employs TRBV5-1 and TRBJ1-1, with unresolved D. Per germline, CDR1 SGHRS and CDR2 YFSETQ. V was trimmed by 4 bases and J by 6 bases, leaving 10 bases between them. The CDR3 is made up of 12 amino acids. CDR3 nucleotide sequence: TGCGCCAGCAGCCGCACTGAGTCTGAAGCTTTCTTT. Protein: CASSRTESEAFF.

The J gene is TRBJ1-1, the V gene TRBV28; D perhaps matches TRBD1 (5 bases). The CDR3 spans 13 residues. Deletions cut 8 bases from V and 5 bases from J, with 15 bases between. The V gene's germline CDR1 is MDHEN and CDR2 SYDVKM. For the CDR3, the DNA is TGTGCCAGCGCTTCTGGGGCCAGAACTGAAGCTTTCTTT. This translates into CASASGARTEAFF.

The CDR3 loop reads CASSLSDRDYEQYF. CDR3 bases: TGTGCCAGCAGCTTATCGGACAGGGACTACGAGCAGTACTTC. This rearrangement joins TRBV11-2 to TRBJ2-7, with 8 bases that match TRBD1. J gave up 3 bases and V 2 bases, and 3 bases lay outside the gene matches. The germline V gene encodes CDR1 SGHAT and CDR2 FQNNGV. CDR3 size: 14 residues.

V is TRBV29-1 and J is TRBJ1-5; 7 bases match TRBD1. The V and J ends lost 6 bases and 3 bases, in that order; junction bases with no gene match: 5. Germline CDR1 is SQVTM and CDR2 is ANQGSEA. This CDR3 has 13 amino acids. The chain's CDR3 is CSVRTGHNQPQHF. For the CDR3, the DNA is TGCAGCGTGAGGACAGGCCACAATCAGCCCCAGCATTTT.